These 12 T cell receptor beta chains share one sample of origin, sequenced in a study of blood T cell repertoires in COVID-19. Clones were read by immunoSEQ multiplex PCR, and TCRdb kept only the in-frame ones, dropping some. Found here are 440,000 or so clones, approximately 90% of them singletons; the top ten hold roughly 1.6%. Specimen: peripheral blood. The receptors shown here come from a woman aged 40 to 50 with COVID-19, enrolled during active disease.

For this clone: The same CDR3 arises from other DNA sequences in this sample as well. The gene calls are TRBV5-1 and TRBJ1-3, with D possibly being TRBD1 (5 bases). The CDR3 consists of 15 residues. Per the germline V gene, CDR1 is SGHRS and CDR2 is YFSETQ. Trimming shortened V by 0 bases and J by 2 bases, and 9 bases separated the two germline ends. The CDR3 coding sequence is TGCGCCAGCAGCTTGGCACGGGGGACTGGAAACACCATATATTTT. This sequence encodes CASSLARGTGNTIYF. Full variable domain (remainder filled in from reference TRBV5-1 and TRBJ1-3): KAGVTQTPRYLIKTRGQQVTLSCSPISGHRSVSWYQQTPGQGLQFLFEYFSETQRNKGNFPGRFSGRQFSNSRSEMNVSTLELGDSALYLCASSLARGTGNTIYFGEGSWLTVV.

This clone has a single count. The rearrangement uses TRBV27 and TRBJ1-2; D is unresolved. CDR1 is MNHEY, CDR2 SMNVEV, per germline (reference sequence). V gave up 5 bases and J gave up 4 bases, with 11 bases separating them. CDR3 length equals 13 residues. The CDR3 spells CASSDQGGYGYTF. The DNA for the CDR3 is TGTGCCAGCAGTGACCAAGGCGGCTATGGCTACACCTTC.

The chain uses TRBV4-2 and TRBJ1-6; possibly TRBD1 for D (6 bases). The CDR3 runs to 18 residues. Germline V CDR1 and CDR2: LGHNA, YNFKEQ. With 0 bases removed from V and 3 bases from J, the gap between germline ends came to 15 bases. For the CDR3, the DNA is TGTGCCAGCAGCCAAGAGGACAGAAGGCTCCTCTATAATTCACCCCTCCACTTT. It is translated as CASSQEDRRLLYNSPLHF.

The chain links TRBV12-3 or TRBV12-4 to TRBJ1-1; unclear D gene. This CDR3 contains 13 residues. The V end lost 6 bases, the J end lost 1 base, and 9 bases lay between the germline ends. CDR3 nucleotides: TGTGCCAGCAGCCGTGCGGAGAACACTGAAGCTTTCTTT. It codes for CASSRAENTEAFF.

This chain joins TRBV11-2 and TRBJ1-2; a weak D match, TRBD1 (6 bases). Germline V gives CDR1 SGHAT, CDR2 FQNNGV. The CDR3 length is 14 residues. Trimming took off 4 bases at V and 5 bases at J, with 14 bases between the two ends. The CDR3 region is CASSSTQGWYGYTF. CDR3 bases: TGTGCCAGCAGCTCCACACAGGGCTGGTATGGCTACACCTTC.

This chain joins TRBV20-1 and TRBJ1-1; D unresolved. The CDR3 covers 11 residues. Germline-derived CDR1 and CDR2 are DFQATT and SNEGSKA (reference sequence). Trimming cost V 3 bases and J 6 bases, with 8 bases left between them. CDR3 in amino acids: CSASEFAEAFF. CDR3 coding DNA: TGCAGTGCTAGTGAGTTCGCTGAAGCTTTCTTT.

This rearrangement joins TRBV6-2 or TRBV6-3 to TRBJ1-1, with TRBD1 identical over 7 bases. The germline gives CDR1 MNHEY, CDR2 SVGEGT. CDR3 length equals 14 residues. The V gene end was trimmed by 5 bases and the J gene end by 10 bases; junction bases not matched to a gene: 13. CDR3 sequence: CASSLRDRVRGAFF. Here the CDR3 DNA reads TGTGCCAGCAGTCTTCGAGACAGGGTACGCGGAGCTTTCTTT.

The genes are TRBV3-1 (or the pseudogene TRBV3-2) and TRBJ2-1; possibly TRBD1 for D (5 bases). Germline values: CDR1 LGHDT, CDR2 YNNKEL (reference sequence). The CDR3 is 16 residues long. V lost 0 bases and J lost 0, with 9 bases in between. CDR3 sequence reads: CASSQDFRASYNEQFF. The CDR3 nucleotides are TGTGCCAGCAGCCAAGACTTCAGGGCCTCCTACAATGAGCAGTTCTTC.

CDR3 loop: CASSFGPPEYDTEAFF. The CDR3 coding sequence is TGTGCCAGCAGCTTTGGGCCACCCGAATATGACACTGAAGCTTTCTTT. This sequence joins TRBV7-9 and TRBJ1-1; no firm D call. V was cut by 3 bases and J by 3 bases, with 17 bases left in between. Germline V gene sequence: CDR1 SEHNR, CDR2 FQNEAQ (reference sequence). The CDR3 contains 16 residues.

The J gene is TRBJ1-3, the V gene TRBV5-5, with unresolved D. V dropped 0 bases and J dropped 8 bases, with 12 bases sitting between them. The CDR3 consists of 14 residues. Per the germline V gene, CDR1 is SGHKS and CDR2 is YYEKEE (reference sequence). This chain's CDR3 is CASSLGPSGDTIYF. Written as DNA, the CDR3 is TGTGCCAGCAGCTTGGGACCGTCGGGAGACACCATATATTTT. The full variable domain, rest sourced from reference TRBV5-5 and TRBJ1-3, is DAGVTQSPTHLIKTRGQQVTLRCSPISGHKSVSWYQQVLGQGPQFIFQYYEKEERGRGNFPDRFSARQFPNYSSELNVNALLLGDSALYLCASSLGPSGDTIYFGEGSWLTVV.

The chain joins TRBV19 to TRBJ1-1, with D maybe TRBD1 (5 bases). The V gene's germline CDR1 is LNHDA and CDR2 SQIVND (reference sequence). V lost 7 bases and J lost 5, with 14 bases in between. The CDR3 contains 13 residues. CDR3 protein: CASTSGFLTEAFF. The CDR3 nucleotides read TGTGCCAGTACATCAGGGTTTCTGACTGAAGCTTTCTTT.

This sequence joins TRBV18 and TRBJ1-1; 7 bases agree with TRBD1. The CDR3 sequence is 15 residues long. From germline, CDR1 is KGHSH and CDR2 LQKENI. Losses at the gene ends were 1 base for V and 5 bases for J; bases not matched to a gene: 7. CDR3 protein: CASSPLPTGTTEAFF. CDR3 DNA sequence: TGTGCCAGCTCACCACTTCCGACAGGGACAACTGAAGCTTTCTTT.